A single sample is the source of the 27 T cell receptor beta chains below, sequenced in a study of vaccination effects on CD4 cells after COVID-19. Viral peptide pool expansion of antigen-specific CD4+ T cells preceded sequencing in the ViraFEST assay. Culture lasted roughly 9 days before CD4+ T cell isolation. Their SARS-CoV-2 infection, verified by PCR, occurred between March and December 2020. Here immunoSEQ multiplex PCR was the method, and the copy in TCRdb shows in-frame clones only, minus some. The table shows roughly 25,000 clones, with around 82% occurring only once. The antigens these receptors bind are not known. The source material was CD4+ T cells from PBMCs cultured with HCoV-NL63 spike peptides, sampled before COVID-19 vaccination. The receptor set was obtained from a human donor who had a prior SARS-CoV-2 infection.

The chain couples TRBV24-1 to TRBJ2-3; 10 bases match TRBD1. From germline, CDR1 is KGHDR and CDR2 SFDVKD. The CDR3 covers 15 residues. The V gene end was trimmed by 4 bases and the J gene end by 3 bases; junction bases not matched to a gene: 3. Here the CDR3 reads CATSEPGQGTDTQYF. Here the CDR3 DNA reads TGTGCCACCAGTGAGCCGGGACAGGGGACAGATACGCAGTATTTT.

CDR3 sequence (DNA): TGTGCCAGCAGCTGGGACATTTATGGCTACACCTTC. This translates into CASSWDIYGYTF. The V and J genes are TRBV25-1 and TRBJ1-2; the D gene is possibly TRBD1 (6 bases). CDR3 length equals 12 residues. Trimming left V 6 bases short and J 5 bases short, with 10 bases between. From germline, CDR1 is MGHDK and CDR2 SYGVNS.

The rearrangement uses TRBV30 and TRBJ1-1; perhaps TRBD1 as D (5 bases). The CDR3 length is 15 residues. The ends were cut back, 3 bases at V and 0 bases at J, with 14 bases in the middle. The germline V gene has CDR1 GTSNPN and CDR2 SVGIG (reference sequence). CDR3 sequence (DNA): TGTGCCTGGAGACCTCCGGGGACCATGAACACTGAAGCTTTCTTT. This translates into CAWRPPGTMNTEAFF.

This clone was observed a few times. The chain couples TRBV5-4 to TRBJ1-5; D is undetermined. Per germline, CDR1 SGHNT and CDR2 YYREEE (reference sequence). V dropped 0 bases and J dropped 3 bases, with 4 bases sitting between them. The CDR3 extends over 13 amino acids. The DNA of the CDR3 is TGTGCCAGCAGCTTGGACGCCAATCAGCCCCAGCATTTT. This gives the protein CASSLDANQPQHF. The full variable domain, with the rest looked up from reference TRBV5-4 and TRBJ1-5, is ETGVTQSPTHLIKTRGQQVTLRCSSQSGHNTVSWYQQALGQGPQFIFQYYREEENGRGNFPPRFSGLQFPNYSSELNVNALELDDSALYLCASSLDANQPQHFGDGTRLSIL.

The chain couples TRBV5-1 to TRBJ2-5, with D uncertain. Trimming took 0 bases from V and 2 from J, leaving 11 bases between them. Germline values: CDR1 SGHRS, CDR2 YFSETQ. This CDR3 has 15 amino acids. The CDR3 sequence is CASSLAGRLQETQYF. CDR3 bases: TGCGCCAGCAGCTTGGCCGGTAGGCTACAAGAGACCCAGTACTTC.

The chain is built from TRBV9 and TRBJ2-3; 7 bases map to TRBD2. The V and J ends lost 4 bases and 5 bases, in that order; junction bases with no gene match: 7. The germline CDR1 and CDR2 sequences are SGDLS and YYNGEE. The CDR3 length is 14 residues. As DNA, the CDR3 is TGTGCCAGCAGCATCCGGGACTACCAAGATACGCAGTATTTT. Amino acid sequence: CASSIRDYQDTQYF. Based on the CDR3 plus reference TRBV9 and TRBJ2-3, the full variable domain is DSGVTQTPKHLITATGQRVTLRCSPRSGDLSVYWYQQSLDQGLQFLIQYYNGEERAKGNILERFSAQQFPDLHSELNLSSLELGDSALYFCASSIRDYQDTQYFGPGTRLTVL.

V usage is TRBV29-1 and J usage is TRBJ1-1; 10 bases are shared with TRBD1. The CDR3 extends over 15 amino acids. V lost 7 bases and J lost 6; bases outside the gene matches: 14. Germline CDR1 SQVTM, CDR2 ANQGSEA. This CDR3 is CSARGGTGVYAEAFF. The CDR3 region has the DNA TGCAGCGCGAGGGGGGGGACAGGGGTGTACGCTGAAGCTTTCTTT.

This CDR3 reads CASSSGSGQPQHF. The DNA of the CDR3 is TGTGCCAGCAGCTCAGGTTCCGGGCAGCCCCAGCATTTT. The rearrangement uses TRBV6-1 and TRBJ1-5; D is ambiguous. CDR3 length: 13 residues. CDR1 is MNHNS, CDR2 SASEGT, per germline. V lost 6 bases and J lost 7, with 13 bases in between.

The chain links TRBV7-2 to TRBJ2-7; D is unresolved. The germline V gene encodes CDR1 SGHTA and CDR2 FQGNSA. This CDR3 has 14 amino acids. V was shortened by 1 base and J by 1 base, with 8 bases between the two germline ends. CDR3 in DNA: TGTGCCAGCAGCTTAGTGGGCAGTTCCTACGAGCAGTACTTC. Translating gives CASSLVGSSYEQYF.

This rearrangement joins TRBV5-4 to TRBJ2-5; possibly TRBD1 or TRBD2 for D (6 bases each). Looked up from germline, CDR1 is SGHNT and CDR2 is YYREEE (reference sequence). The CDR3 extends over 16 amino acids. V dropped 0 bases and J dropped 5 bases, with 17 bases sitting between them. In DNA, the CDR3 is TGTGCCAGCAGCTTGGAACTGAGGGGGGTTGGTGAGACCCAGTACTTC. The encoded protein is CASSLELRGVGETQYF.

This sequence joins TRBV5-4 and TRBJ2-5; TRBD2 matches at 12 bases. The CDR3 is 17 residues long. After removal of 0 bases from V and 5 bases from J, the junction contained 8 bases not matched to a gene. Germline V gene sequence: CDR1 SGHNT, CDR2 YYREEE (reference sequence). CDR3 region: CASSLGSSGRAVETQYF. The CDR3 DNA reads TGTGCCAGCAGCTTGGGTTCTAGCGGGAGGGCCGTCGAGACCCAGTACTTC.

The V call is TRBV10-3, the J call TRBJ2-1; 13 positions match TRBD2. The V segment lost 6 bases and the J segment 4 bases; nucleotides outside the gene matches: 9. CDR3 length: 17 residues. The germline V gene has CDR1 ENHRY and CDR2 SYGVKD. In nucleotides, the CDR3 is TGTGCCATCAGCGAAGGGGGACTAGCGGGGATATACAATGAGCAGTTCTTC. Translation: CAISEGGLAGIYNEQFF.

The V gene is TRBV19, the J gene TRBJ2-6; TRBD1 agrees at 7 bases. The V segment lost 5 bases and the J segment 2 bases; nucleotides outside the gene matches: 3. CDR1 and CDR2 from the germline V gene are LNHDA and SQIVND (reference sequence). The CDR3 sequence is 15 residues long. CDR3 DNA: TGTGCCAGTAGTCCCGACAGGGCTGGGGCCAACGTCCTGACTTTC. Translation: CASSPDRAGANVLTF.

V is TRBV18 and J is TRBJ2-1; TRBD1 matches at 9 bases. CDR3 length: 23 amino acids. CDR1 and CDR2 from the germline V gene are KGHSH and LQKENI. V dropped 6 bases and J dropped 8; count of bases not matched to a gene: 35. The CDR3 DNA reads TGTGCCAGCTCTCCCGAAGATAAAATGGGGACAGGGTATTGGCGGGAGTATTGGGATGAGCAGTTCTTC. Amino acids: CASSPEDKMGTGYWREYWDEQFF.

The V and J genes are TRBV2 and TRBJ2-5; 9 bases are shared with TRBD2. Germline-derived CDR1 and CDR2 are SNHLY and FYNNEI. CDR3 length: 16 amino acids. Trimming cost V 6 bases and J 1 base; bases outside gene matches: 9. The CDR3 DNA follows: TGTGCCAGCAGGAGGGGCGGCGGGGGGGGCCAAGAGACCCAGTACTTC. Translated: CASRRGGGGGQETQYF.

This clone was seen more than once but under ten times. The CDR3 DNA is TGTGCCAGCAGACAGGGACAGGAGGGGTACGAGCAGTACTTC. Its translation: CASRQGQEGYEQYF. The chain carries TRBV5-4 and TRBJ2-7; 8 bases agree with TRBD1. V shed 5 bases and J 4 bases; nucleotides not matched to a gene: 8. This CDR3 region has 14 residues. CDR1 and CDR2 from the germline V gene are SGHNT and YYREEE (reference sequence).

The rearrangement links TRBV5-4 to TRBJ2-1; D not certain. This CDR3 region has 16 residues. Germline CDR1 and CDR2: SGHNT and YYREEE (reference sequence). Trimming removed 1 base from V and 5 bases from J, with 16 bases in between. The CDR3 nucleotides read TGTGCCAGCAGCTTGTTGGCCATTCAAGGGCACAATGAGCAGTTCTTC. Translated: CASSLLAIQGHNEQFF.

The chain has TRBV6-2 or TRBV6-3 and TRBJ2-7; D might be TRBD2 (6 bases). The germline V gene encodes CDR1 MNHEY and CDR2 SVGEGT. CDR3 length: 16 amino acids. V was clipped by 0 bases and J by 3 bases, with 15 bases between them. The CDR3 DNA sequence: TGTGCCAGCAGTTACTCCCCAGCGGGCGGAAACTACGAGCAGTACTTC. This sequence encodes CASSYSPAGGNYEQYF.

This chain joins TRBV11-2 and TRBJ2-4, with D possibly being TRBD1 (6 bases). Trimming took off 5 bases at V and 6 bases at J, with 11 bases between the two ends. In germline, CDR1 is SGHAT, CDR2 FQNNGV. The CDR3 is 13 amino acids. In nucleotides, the CDR3 is TGTGCCAGCAGCACGGGACACCCAAACATTCAGTACTTC. Protein product: CASSTGHPNIQYF.

The chain employs TRBV7-3 and TRBJ1-3; 9 bases are shared with TRBD1. The CDR3 extends over 15 amino acids. With 3 bases clipped from V and 3 bases from J, the junction kept 3 bases outside the gene matches. Germline V CDR1 and CDR2: SGHTA, FQGTGA. The DNA for the CDR3 is TGTGCCAGCAGCTTTACAGGGGGCTTTGGAAACACCATATATTTT. It yields the protein CASSFTGGFGNTIYF.

V usage is TRBV5-4 and J usage is TRBJ2-2; 8 bases align to TRBD1. V shed 3 bases, J shed 4 bases, and the junction held 8 bases outside the gene matches. CDR1 and CDR2 from the germline V gene are SGHNT and YYREEE (reference sequence). The CDR3 loop spans 16 amino acids. The CDR3 DNA is TGTGCCAGCAGCTCCACCGACAGGGGTGGCACCGGGGAGCTGTTTTTT. It encodes CASSSTDRGGTGELFF.

Only one count was recorded for this clone. The V call is TRBV5-6, the J call TRBJ1-2; 10 nucleotides agree with TRBD1. Per germline, CDR1 SGHDT and CDR2 YYEEEE. The CDR3 is 13 residues long. The trim removed 3 bases at V and 6 bases at J, leaving 2 bases unmatched. The CDR3 coding sequence is TGTGCCAGCAGCTACGGGACAGGGGATGGCTACACCTTC. This gives the protein CASSYGTGDGYTF.

The V and J genes are TRBV3-1 (or the pseudogene TRBV3-2) and TRBJ2-1, with TRBD1 as a possible D gene (5 bases). Trimming shortened V by 2 bases and J by 9 bases, and 11 bases separated the two germline ends. The CDR3 sequence is 13 residues long. Per germline, CDR1 LGHDT and CDR2 YNNKEL (reference sequence). The CDR3 region is CASSQTHRGEQFF. Written as DNA, the CDR3 is TGTGCCAGCAGCCAAACCCATAGGGGTGAGCAGTTCTTC.

The rearrangement uses TRBV5-1 and TRBJ2-3, with unresolved D. Germline V gene lookup returns CDR1 SGHRS and CDR2 YFSETQ. The CDR3 contains 14 residues. V dropped 4 bases and J dropped 0 bases, with 9 bases sitting between them. As DNA, the CDR3 is TGCGCCAGCAGCCGCTCGACTAGCACAGATACGCAGTATTTT. It encodes CASSRSTSTDTQYF.

The J gene is TRBJ2-1, the V gene TRBV6-6, with TRBD2 as a possible D gene (5 bases). The CDR3 consists of 14 residues. Germline V gives CDR1 MNHNY, CDR2 SVGAGI (reference sequence). V lost 0 bases and J lost 3, with 6 bases in between. This CDR3 reads CASSYSDFYNEQFF. The CDR3 coding sequence is TGTGCCAGCAGTTACTCGGACTTCTACAATGAGCAGTTCTTC.

The genes are TRBV15 and TRBJ2-1, with TRBD2 matching 14 bases. This CDR3 has 17 residues. The V gene end was trimmed by 8 bases and the J gene end by 3 bases; junction bases not matched to a gene: 9. Germline V gene data show CDR1 as LNHNV and CDR2 as YYDKDF (reference sequence). This CDR3 reads CATPLGLAGVSYNEQFF. CDR3 DNA: TGTGCCACCCCTTTGGGACTAGCGGGAGTAAGCTACAATGAGCAGTTCTTC.

This clone appeared a few times. This chain joins TRBV2 and TRBJ2-1; the match to TRBD1 covers 12 bases. Germline values: CDR1 SNHLY, CDR2 FYNNEI. The V and J ends lost 8 bases and 7 bases, in that order; junction bases with no gene match: 6. This CDR3 is 14 amino acids long. CDR3: CASGGQGAQNEQFF. The CDR3 region has the DNA TGTGCCAGCGGGGGACAGGGGGCGCAAAATGAGCAGTTCTTC.